The clone carrying this TCR beta chain was observed many times. What it binds is unknown. Coverage ceases 3 residues before the CDR3 finishes, and the germline J gene fills in the end. These data belong to a study of T cell clonality in common variable immunodeficiency. Blood came from CVID subjects not ill and not taking immunomodulatory or immunosuppressive medication. Each donor provided roughly 4.5 to 8.5 ml of heparinized whole blood. Control and CVID samples contributed equal amounts of genomic DNA. Measured with immunoSEQ multiplex PCR; TCRdb has only the in-frame clones, and not every one. The record shows 40,000 or so clones for this sample, with no singletons present. Germline V gene lookup returns CDR1 SEHNR and CDR2 FQNEAQ (reference sequence). V was trimmed by 5 bases and J by 5 bases, leaving 12 bases between them. The CDR3 loop spans 14 amino acids. Study-wide findings and caveats: TCRbeta clonality was increased in CVID versus healthy controls. Fewer deletions and N-nucleotide insertions were reportedly seen in common variable immunodeficiency TCR beta sequences.

The rearrangement uses TRBV7-9 and TRBJ2-2, with D possibly being TRBD1 (6 bases). The sample comprised peripheral blood mononuclear cells. This clonotype was sampled from a human donor with common variable immunodeficiency. CDR3 loop: CASSATGKTGELFF. CDR3 DNA, as far as it was read: TGTGCCAGCAGCGCAACAGGGAAGACCGGGGAG.